This TCR beta chain derives from a study of T cells in pancreatic ductal adenocarcinoma. Findings and caveats of the study: No significant tumor-blood clonality difference; means were about 0.1 and 0.07.

Germline V gives CDR1 SGHTA, CDR2 FQGNSA. V lost 7 bases, J lost 0 bases, and 16 bases lay in between. The CDR3 is 15 amino acids. Concerning this clone itself: Its antigen remains unidentified.

Measured with immunoSEQ multiplex PCR; TCRdb has only the in-frame clones, and not every one. The table records roughly 500 clones, 90% of them present only once. No neoadjuvant therapy was given to the selected pancreatic ductal adenocarcinoma patients before their surgery. The chain recombines TRBV7-2 with TRBJ2-7; D possibly corresponds to TRBD2 (5 bases). The specimen sequenced was pancreatic tumor tissue. This TCR came from a human donor with pancreatic ductal adenocarcinoma. The donor label of this sample is uncertain. CDR3 in amino acids: CASMPFGSLSYEQYF. CDR3 nucleotide sequence: TGTGCCAGCATGCCATTTGGGAGTCTCTCCTACGAGCAGTACTTC.